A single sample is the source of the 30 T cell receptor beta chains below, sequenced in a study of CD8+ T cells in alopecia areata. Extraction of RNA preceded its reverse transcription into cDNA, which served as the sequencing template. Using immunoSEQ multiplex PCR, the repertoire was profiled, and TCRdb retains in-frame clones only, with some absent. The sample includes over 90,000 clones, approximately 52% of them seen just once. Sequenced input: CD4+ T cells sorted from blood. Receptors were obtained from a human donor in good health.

CDR3 amino acids: CAWSTGYGYTF. CDR3 DNA sequence: TGTGCCTGGAGCACAGGGTATGGCTACACCTTC. This chain links TRBV30 with TRBJ1-2; TRBD1 might be the D (6 bases). Germline CDR1 GTSNPN, CDR2 SVGIG (reference sequence). This CDR3 spans 11 amino acids. Trimming took off 3 bases at V and 5 bases at J, with 7 bases between the two ends.

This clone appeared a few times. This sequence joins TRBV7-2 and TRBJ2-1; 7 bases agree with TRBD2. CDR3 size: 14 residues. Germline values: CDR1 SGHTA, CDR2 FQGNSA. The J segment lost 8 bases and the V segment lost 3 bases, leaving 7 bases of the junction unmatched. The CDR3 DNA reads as TGTGCCAGCAGCTTTGTACCTAGCGGCCATGAGCAGTTCTTC. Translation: CASSFVPSGHEQFF.

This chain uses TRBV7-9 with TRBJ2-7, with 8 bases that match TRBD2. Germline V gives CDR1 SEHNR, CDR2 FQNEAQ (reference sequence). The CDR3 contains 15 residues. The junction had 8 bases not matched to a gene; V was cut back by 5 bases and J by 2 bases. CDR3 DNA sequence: TGTGCCAGCAGCCCCCCGCGGGGGGTGCCCTACGAGCAGTACTTC. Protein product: CASSPPRGVPYEQYF.

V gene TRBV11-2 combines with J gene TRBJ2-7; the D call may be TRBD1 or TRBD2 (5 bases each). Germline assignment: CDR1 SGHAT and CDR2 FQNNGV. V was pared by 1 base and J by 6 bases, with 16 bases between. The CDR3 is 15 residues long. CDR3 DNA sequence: TGTGCCAGCAGCTTAGCCCGGGGCTCGCCTTCCGAGCAGTACTTC. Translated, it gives CASSLARGSPSEQYF.

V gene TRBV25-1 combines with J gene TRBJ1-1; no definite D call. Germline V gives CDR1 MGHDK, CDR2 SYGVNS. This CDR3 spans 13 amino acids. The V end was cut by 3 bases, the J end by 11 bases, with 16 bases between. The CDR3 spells CASSEWTGSSAFF. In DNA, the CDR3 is TGTGCCAGCAGTGAGTGGACCGGGTCCTCGGCTTTCTTT.

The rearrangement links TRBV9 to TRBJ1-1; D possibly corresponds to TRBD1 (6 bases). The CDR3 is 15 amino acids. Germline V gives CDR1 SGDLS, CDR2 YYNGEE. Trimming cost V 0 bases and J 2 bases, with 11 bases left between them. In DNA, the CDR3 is TGTGCCAGCAGCGTAGACGGGGGCTCCAACACTGAAGCTTTCTTT. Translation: CASSVDGGSNTEAFF. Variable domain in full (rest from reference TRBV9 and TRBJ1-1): DSGVTQTPKHLITATGQRVTLRCSPRSGDLSVYWYQQSLDQGLQFLIQYYNGEERAKGNILERFSAQQFPDLHSELNLSSLELGDSALYFCASSVDGGSNTEAFFGQGTRLTVV.

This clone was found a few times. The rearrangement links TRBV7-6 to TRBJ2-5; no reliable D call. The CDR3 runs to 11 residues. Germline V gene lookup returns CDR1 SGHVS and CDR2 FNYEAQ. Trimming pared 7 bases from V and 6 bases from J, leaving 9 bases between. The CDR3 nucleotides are TGTGCCAGCACCCCCGACCAGACCCAGTACTTC. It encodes CASTPDQTQYF.

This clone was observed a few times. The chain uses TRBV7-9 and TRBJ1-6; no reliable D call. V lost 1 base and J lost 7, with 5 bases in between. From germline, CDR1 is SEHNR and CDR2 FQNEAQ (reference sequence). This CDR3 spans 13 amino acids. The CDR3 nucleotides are TGTGCCAGCAGCTTAGGACGGAATTCACCCCTCCACTTT. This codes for CASSLGRNSPLHF.

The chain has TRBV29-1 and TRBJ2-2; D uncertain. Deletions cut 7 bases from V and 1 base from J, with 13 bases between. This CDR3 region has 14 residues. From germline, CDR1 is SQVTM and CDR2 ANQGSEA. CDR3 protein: CSAGSTRNTGELFF. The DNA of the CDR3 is TGCAGCGCTGGTTCGACCCGGAACACCGGGGAGCTGTTTTTT.

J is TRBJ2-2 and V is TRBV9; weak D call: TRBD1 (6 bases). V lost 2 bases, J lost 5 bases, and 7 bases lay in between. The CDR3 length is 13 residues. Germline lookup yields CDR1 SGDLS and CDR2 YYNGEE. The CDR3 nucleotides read TGTGCCAGCAGCGTTAGGGGGACCGGGGAGCTGTTTTTT. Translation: CASSVRGTGELFF.

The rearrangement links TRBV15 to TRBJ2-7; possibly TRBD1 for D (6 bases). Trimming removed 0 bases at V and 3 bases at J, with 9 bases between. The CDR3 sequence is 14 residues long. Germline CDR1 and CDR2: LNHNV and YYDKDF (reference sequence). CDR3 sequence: CATSRETGFYEQYF. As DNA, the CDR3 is TGTGCCACCAGCAGAGAGACAGGATTCTACGAGCAGTACTTC.

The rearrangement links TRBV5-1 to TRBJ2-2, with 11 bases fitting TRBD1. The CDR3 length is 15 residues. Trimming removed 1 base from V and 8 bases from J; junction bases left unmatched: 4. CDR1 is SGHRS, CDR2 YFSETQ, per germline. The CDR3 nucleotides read TGCGCCAGCAGCTTGATGGACAGGGGGCCTGGGGAGCTGTTTTTT. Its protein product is CASSLMDRGPGELFF.

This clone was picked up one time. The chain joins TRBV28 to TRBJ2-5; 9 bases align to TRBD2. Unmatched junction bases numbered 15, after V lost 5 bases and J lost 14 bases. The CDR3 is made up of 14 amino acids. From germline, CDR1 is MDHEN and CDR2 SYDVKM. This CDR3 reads CASSPPDLAGYSYF. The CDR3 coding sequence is TGTGCCAGCAGTCCTCCAGATCTAGCGGGGTACTCCTACTTC.

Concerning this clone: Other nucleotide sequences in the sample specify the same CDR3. CDR3: CASSLDSPRYGYTF. In nucleotides, the CDR3 is TGCGCCAGCAGCTTAGACTCTCCCCGGTATGGCTACACCTTC. The chain links TRBV5-1 to TRBJ1-2, with D hard to call. CDR1 SGHRS and CDR2 YFSETQ come from the germline V gene. Trimming removed 2 bases at V and 5 bases at J, with 13 bases between. The CDR3 loop spans 14 amino acids.

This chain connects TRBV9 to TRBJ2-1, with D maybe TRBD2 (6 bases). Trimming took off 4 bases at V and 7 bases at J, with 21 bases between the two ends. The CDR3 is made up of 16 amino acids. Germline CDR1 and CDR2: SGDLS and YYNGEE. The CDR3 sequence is CASSPRGRGTVNEQFF. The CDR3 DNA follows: TGTGCCAGCAGCCCTAGGGGCCGGGGGACGGTGAATGAGCAGTTCTTC. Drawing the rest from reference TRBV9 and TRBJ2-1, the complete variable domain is DSGVTQTPKHLITATGQRVTLRCSPRSGDLSVYWYQQSLDQGLQFLIQYYNGEERAKGNILERFSAQQFPDLHSELNLSSLELGDSALYFCASSPRGRGTVNEQFFGPGTRLTVL.

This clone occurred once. CDR3 loop: CSVVAGGFTDTQYF. The CDR3, as DNA: TGCAGCGTTGTGGCGGGGGGCTTCACAGATACGCAGTATTTT. This sequence joins TRBV29-1 and TRBJ2-3, with TRBD2 identical over 8 bases. Trimming at V came to 4 bases and at J to 2 bases, leaving 5 bases not matched to a gene. The germline V gene encodes CDR1 SQVTM and CDR2 ANQGSEA. This CDR3 spans 14 amino acids.

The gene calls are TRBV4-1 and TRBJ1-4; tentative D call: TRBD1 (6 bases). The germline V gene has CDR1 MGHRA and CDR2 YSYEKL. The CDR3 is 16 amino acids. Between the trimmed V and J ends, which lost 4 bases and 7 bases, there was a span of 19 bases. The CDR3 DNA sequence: TGCGCCAGCAGCCCCTCGAACAGGGTATCGGGTGAAAAACTGTTTTTT. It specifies CASSPSNRVSGEKLFF.

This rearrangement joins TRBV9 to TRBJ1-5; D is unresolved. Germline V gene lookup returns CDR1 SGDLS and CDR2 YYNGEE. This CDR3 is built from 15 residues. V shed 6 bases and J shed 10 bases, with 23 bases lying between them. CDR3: CASTLMVAANGPQHF. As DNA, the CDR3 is TGTGCCAGCACCCTAATGGTGGCAGCCAACGGACCCCAGCATTTT. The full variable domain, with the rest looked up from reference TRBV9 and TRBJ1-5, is DSGVTQTPKHLITATGQRVTLRCSPRSGDLSVYWYQQSLDQGLQFLIQYYNGEERAKGNILERFSAQQFPDLHSELNLSSLELGDSALYFCASTLMVAANGPQHFGDGTRLSIL.

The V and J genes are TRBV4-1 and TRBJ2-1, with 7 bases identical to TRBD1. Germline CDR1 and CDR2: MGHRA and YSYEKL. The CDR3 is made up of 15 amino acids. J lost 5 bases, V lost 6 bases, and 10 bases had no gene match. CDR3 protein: CASSKTRDRDNEQFF. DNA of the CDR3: TGCGCCAGCAGTAAGACCAGGGACAGAGACAATGAGCAGTTCTTC.

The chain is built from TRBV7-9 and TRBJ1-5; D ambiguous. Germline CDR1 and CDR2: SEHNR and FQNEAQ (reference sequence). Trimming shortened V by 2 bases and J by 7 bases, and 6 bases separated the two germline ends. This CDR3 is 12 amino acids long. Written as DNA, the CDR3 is TGTGCCAGCAGCTTACCGTCCCAGCCCCAGCATTTT. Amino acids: CASSLPSQPQHF.

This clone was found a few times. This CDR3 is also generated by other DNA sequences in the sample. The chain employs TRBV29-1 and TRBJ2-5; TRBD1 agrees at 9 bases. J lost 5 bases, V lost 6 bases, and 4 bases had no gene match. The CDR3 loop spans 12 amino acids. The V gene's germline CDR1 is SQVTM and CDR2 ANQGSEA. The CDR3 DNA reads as TGCAGCGTGGACAGGGGTCGGGAGACCCAGTACTTC. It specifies CSVDRGRETQYF.

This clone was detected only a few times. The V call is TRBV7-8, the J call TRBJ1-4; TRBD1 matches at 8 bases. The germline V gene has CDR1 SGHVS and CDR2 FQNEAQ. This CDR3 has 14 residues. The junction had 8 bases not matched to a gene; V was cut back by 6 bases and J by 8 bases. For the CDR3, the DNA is TGTGCCAGCAGTAGACAGGGGATAAGGGAAAAACTGTTTTTT. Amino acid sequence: CASSRQGIREKLFF. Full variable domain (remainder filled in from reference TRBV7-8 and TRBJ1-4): GAGVSQSPRYKVAKRGQDVALRCDPISGHVSLFWYQQALGQGPEFLTYFQNEAQLDKSGLPSDRFFAERPEGSVSTLKIQRTQQEDSAVYLCASSRQGIREKLFFGSGTQLSVL.

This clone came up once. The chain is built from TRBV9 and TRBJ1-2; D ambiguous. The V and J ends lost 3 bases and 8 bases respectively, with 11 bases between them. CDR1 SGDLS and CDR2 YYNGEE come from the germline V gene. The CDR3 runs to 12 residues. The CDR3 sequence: CASSAPPRGYTF. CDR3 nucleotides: TGTGCCAGCAGCGCCCCCCCGAGAGGCTACACCTTC.

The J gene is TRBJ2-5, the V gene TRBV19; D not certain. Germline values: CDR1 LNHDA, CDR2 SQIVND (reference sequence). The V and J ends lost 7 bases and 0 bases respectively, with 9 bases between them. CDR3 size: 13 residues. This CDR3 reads CASTTDDQETQYF. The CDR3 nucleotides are TGTGCCAGTACTACGGACGACCAAGAGACCCAGTACTTC. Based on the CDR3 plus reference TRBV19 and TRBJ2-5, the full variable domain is DGGITQSPKYLFRKEGQNVTLSCEQNLNHDAMYWYRQDPGQGLRLIYYSQIVNDFQKGDIAEGYSVSREKKESFPLTVTSAQKNPTAFYLCASTTDDQETQYFGPGTRLLVL.

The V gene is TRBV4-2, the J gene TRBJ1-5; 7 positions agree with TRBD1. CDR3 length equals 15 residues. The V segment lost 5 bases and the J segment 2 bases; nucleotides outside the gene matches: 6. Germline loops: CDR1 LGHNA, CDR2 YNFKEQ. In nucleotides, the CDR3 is TGTGCCAGCAGCTTGACAGGGTTCGGCAATCAGCCCCAGCATTTT. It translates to CASSLTGFGNQPQHF.

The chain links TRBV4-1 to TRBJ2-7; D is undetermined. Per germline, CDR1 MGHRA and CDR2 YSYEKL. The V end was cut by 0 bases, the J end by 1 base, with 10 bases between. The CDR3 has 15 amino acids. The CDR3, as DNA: TGCGCCAGCAGCCAAGAGCAGGCGGAGTCCTACGAGCAGTACTTC. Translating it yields CASSQEQAESYEQYF.

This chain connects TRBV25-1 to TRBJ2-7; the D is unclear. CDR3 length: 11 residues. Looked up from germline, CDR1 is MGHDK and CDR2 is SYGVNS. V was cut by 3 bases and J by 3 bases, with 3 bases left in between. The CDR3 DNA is TGTGCCAGCAGTGACAGCTACGAGCAGTACTTC. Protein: CASSDSYEQYF.

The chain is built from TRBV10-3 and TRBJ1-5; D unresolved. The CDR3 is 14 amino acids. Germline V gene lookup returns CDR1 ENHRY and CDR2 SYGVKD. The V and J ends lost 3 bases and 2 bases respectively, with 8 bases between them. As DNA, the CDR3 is TGTGCCATCAGTGAATGGGTTGGCAATCAGCCCCAGCATTTT. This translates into CAISEWVGNQPQHF.

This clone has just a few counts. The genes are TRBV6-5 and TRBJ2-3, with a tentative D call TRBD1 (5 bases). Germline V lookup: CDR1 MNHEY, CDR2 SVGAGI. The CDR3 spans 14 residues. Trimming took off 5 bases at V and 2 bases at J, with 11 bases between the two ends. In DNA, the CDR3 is TGTGCCAGCAGTAGACAGAGTTACACAGATACGCAGTATTTT. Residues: CASSRQSYTDTQYF.

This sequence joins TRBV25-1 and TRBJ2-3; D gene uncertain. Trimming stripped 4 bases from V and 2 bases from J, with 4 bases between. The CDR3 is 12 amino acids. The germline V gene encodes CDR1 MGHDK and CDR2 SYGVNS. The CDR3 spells CASSGNTDTQYF. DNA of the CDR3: TGTGCCAGCAGTGGAAACACAGATACGCAGTATTTT.